The rows below give T cell receptor beta chains drawn from one sample of a study of cytomegalovirus exposure and HLA in healthy donors. This table comes from immunoSEQ multiplex PCR, and its TCRdb copy is limited to in-frame clones, with some not included. The sample carries roughly 82,000 clones, around 94% recorded once. Sequenced input: PBMCs. The source of these receptors is a man between 18 and 35 years old in good health and CMV-seronegative. Both conserved end residues are part of each CDR3. The D gene is left open where the match is weak. Clone size is not always given. Where it is, it says once, few, many or a class for expanded clones.

d_call clone_size j_call v_call cdr3_aa cdr3_nt
NA NA TRBJ1-2 TRBV15 CATSAGGVRYGYTF TGTGCCACCAGCGCGGGGGGAGTTCGCTATGGCTACACCTTC
TRBD2 NA TRBJ2-5 TRBV19 CASSRTSFQETQYF TGTGCCAGTAGTAGGACTAGCTTTCAAGAGACCCAGTACTTC
NA NA TRBJ1-1 TRBV4-3 CASSQEGQPMNTEAFF TGCGCCAGCAGCCAAGAGGGACAACCTATGAACACTGAAGCTTTCTTT
NA NA TRBJ2-7 TRBV5-1 CASSFGQSAYEQYF TGCGCCAGCAGTTTCGGACAGTCTGCCTACGAGCAGTACTTC
NA NA TRBJ2-7 TRBV27 CASSAGRTYEQYF TGTGCCAGCAGTGCCGGGAGAACCTACGAGCAGTACTTC
TRBD1 NA TRBJ1-1 TRBV23-1 CASSQFRQGADTEAFF TGCGCCAGCAGTCAATTTAGGCAGGGGGCTGACACTGAAGCTTTCTTT
TRBD1 NA TRBJ2-1 TRBV7-2 CASSPRTGTNEQFF TGTGCCAGCAGCCCGCGGACAGGAACCAATGAGCAGTTCTTC
NA NA TRBJ2-7 TRBV4-2 CASSQEVRGTYEQYF TGTGCCAGCAGCCAAGAGGTGCGAGGTACCTACGAGCAGTACTTC
TRBD2 NA TRBJ2-1 TRBV15 CATGLAGGPYNEQFF TGTGCCACCGGACTAGCGGGGGGCCCCTACAATGAGCAGTTCTTC
NA NA TRBJ1-1 TRBV5-1 CASSGGQLNTEAFF TGCGCCAGCAGCGGGGGACAACTGAACACTGAAGCTTTCTTT
TRBD1 once TRBJ1-1 TRBV6-5 CASSPYGTGLEAFF TGTGCCAGCAGCCCTTACGGGACAGGGCTTGAAGCTTTCTTT
NA NA TRBJ1-3 TRBV18 CASSPRTGSGNTIYF TGTGCCAGCTCACCAAGAACGGGCTCTGGAAACACCATATATTTT
TRBD1 NA TRBJ2-7 TRBV11-2 CASSEQGYEQYF TGTGCCAGCAGCGAACAGGGGTACGAGCAGTACTTC
TRBD1 NA TRBJ1-5 TRBV5-8 CASSLGQGAGNQPQHF TGTGCCAGCAGCTTGGGACAGGGGGCCGGCAATCAGCCCCAGCATTTT
NA NA TRBJ1-1 TRBV25-1 CASSEFGSAESFF TGTGCCAGCAGTGAATTTGGGTCCGCGGAGTCGTTCTTT
NA NA TRBJ2-1 TRBV9 CASSEGALHNEQFF TGTGCCAGCAGCGAGGGAGCGCTCCACAATGAGCAGTTCTTC
NA NA TRBJ2-7 TRBV15 CATSLDTGSSYEQYF TGTGCCACCAGTCTTGACACAGGGAGCTCCTACGAGCAGTACTTC
TRBD2 NA TRBJ2-7 TRBV6-6 CASSLAGGTYEQYF TGTGCCAGCAGCCTAGCGGGAGGGACCTACGAGCAGTACTTC
NA NA TRBJ1-2 TRBV30 CAWNLGRTYLSDYGYTF TGTGCCTGGAATCTTGGACGGACTTACCTGTCTGACTATGGCTACACCTTC
NA once TRBJ2-3 TRBV5-4 CASSLAVTDTQYF TGTGCCAGCAGCTTGGCTGTGACAGATACGCAGTATTTT
TRBD2 NA TRBJ2-5 TRBV11-2 CASSLALAGRLETQYF TGTGCCAGCAGCTTAGCACTAGCGGGGCGACTAGAGACCCAGTACTTC
TRBD2 NA TRBJ2-4 TRBV7-9 CASSSSAGFLAKNIQYF TGTGCCAGCAGCTCCTCAGCGGGGTTCCTAGCCAAAAACATTCAGTACTTC
NA NA TRBJ1-2 TRBV5-5 CASSPTPTLYYGYTF TGTGCCAGCAGCCCCACTCCTACTCTATACTATGGCTACACCTTC
NA NA TRBJ2-7 TRBV7-9 CASSLATSYEQYF TGTGCCAGCAGCTTAGCCACTAGCTACGAGCAGTACTTC
TRBD2 few TRBJ2-7 TRBV11-3 CASSFTGLAGVYEQYF TGTGCCAGCAGCTTCACCGGACTAGCGGGAGTATACGAGCAGTACTTC
NA NA TRBJ2-1 TRBV9 CASSPIRDLGENEQFF TGTGCCAGCAGCCCAATAAGGGACTTAGGTGAGAATGAGCAGTTCTTC
NA NA TRBJ2-6 TRBV10-3 CASQGNGANVLTF TGTGCCAGCCAGGGAAATGGGGCCAACGTCCTGACTTTC
TRBD1 NA TRBJ1-2 TRBV2 CPTLGQGPEGYGYTF TGCCCTACCCTGGGACAGGGCCCAGAGGGGTATGGCTACACCTTC
TRBD1 NA TRBJ1-1 TRBV28 CASIPPGQRAGEAFF TGTGCCAGCATTCCTCCGGGACAGAGAGCTGGTGAAGCTTTCTTT
NA few TRBJ1-1 TRBV30 CAWSVGVNTEAFF TGTGCCTGGAGTGTCGGAGTGAACACTGAAGCTTTCTTT
TRBD1 NA TRBJ1-2 TRBV7-9 CASSPGTGGNYGYTF TGTGCCAGCAGCCCGGGGACAGGGGGAAACTATGGCTACACCTTC
TRBD1 NA TRBJ2-5 TRBV5-1 CASSKGQTQETQYF TGCGCCAGCAGCAAGGGACAGACCCAAGAGACCCAGTACTTC
TRBD1 NA TRBJ1-5 TRBV19 CATIGTGGNQPQHF TGTGCCACAATCGGGACAGGGGGCAATCAGCCCCAGCATTTT
NA once TRBJ2-2 TRBV6-5 CASSYQGSRGELFF TGTGCCAGCAGTTATCAGGGCAGCAGGGGGGAGCTGTTTTTT
NA NA TRBJ2-1 TRBV23-1 CASSQNSGSVYNEQFF TGCGCCAGCAGTCAAAACAGTGGATCGGTATACAATGAGCAGTTCTTC
TRBD1 once TRBJ1-1 TRBV14 CASSQRGTGVTEAFF TGTGCCAGCAGCCAGAGGGGAACAGGGGTCACTGAAGCTTTCTTT
NA NA TRBJ2-3 TRBV5-4 CASSLDLGARATDTQYF TGTGCCAGCAGCCTCGACTTGGGGGCCCGGGCCACAGATACGCAGTATTTT
NA NA TRBJ2-1 TRBV4-3 CASSPGTFYNEQFF TGCGCCAGCAGCCCCGGGACTTTTTACAATGAGCAGTTCTTC
NA NA TRBJ1-5 TRBV27 CASGKTNQPQHF TGTGCCAGTGGCAAAACCAATCAGCCCCAGCATTTT
TRBD1 NA TRBJ1-1 TRBV4-3 CASSQETGDLNTEAFF TGCGCCAGCAGCCAAGAAACAGGGGACTTGAACACTGAAGCTTTCTTT
NA NA TRBJ2-7 TRBV11-2 CASSQAGAGVTYEQYF TGTGCCAGCAGCCAGGCAGGGGCGGGAGTGACCTACGAGCAGTACTTC
NA NA TRBJ1-2 TRBV28 CASSSLIPGSGYTF TGTGCCAGCAGTTCTTTGATCCCAGGGTCCGGCTACACCTTC
TRBD2 NA TRBJ2-1 TRBV7-6 CASSLGTLAGLNEQFF TGTGCCAGCAGCTTAGGCACCTTAGCGGGACTAAATGAGCAGTTCTTC
NA once TRBJ1-1 TRBV6-1 CASSERQRGHTEAFF TGTGCCAGCAGTGAACGCCAGCGTGGTCACACTGAAGCTTTCTTT
NA NA TRBJ2-3 TRBV7-2 CASSSGGQSTDTQYF TGTGCCAGCAGCTCTGGGGGACAAAGCACAGATACGCAGTATTTT
TRBD2 NA TRBJ2-1 TRBV9 CASSVDSGRSYNEQFF TGTGCCAGCAGCGTAGATAGCGGGAGAAGTTACAATGAGCAGTTCTTC
NA once TRBJ1-6 TRBV2 CASSFDRPSPPLHF TGTGCCAGCAGTTTCGACAGGCCAAGCCCACCCCTCCACTTT
TRBD1 once TRBJ1-2 TRBV19 CASSLTGGNYNYGYTF TGTGCCAGTAGTCTTACAGGGGGCAATTACAACTATGGCTACACCTTC
NA NA TRBJ1-1 TRBV19 CASFRMNTEAFF TGTGCCAGTTTCAGGATGAACACTGAAGCTTTCTTT
NA NA TRBJ1-2 TRBV18 CASSPPLSGSLGYTF TGTGCCAGCTCACCACCCCTAAGCGGTTCCTTAGGCTACACCTTC